This T cell receptor (beta chain) derives from a study of OX40 agonist ivuxolimab in advanced cancers. Whole-study context: Patients assigned to dose escalation were diagnosed with hepatocellular carcinoma, melanoma, renal cell or head and neck cancer. The group had a mean age of 60 years, ranged from about 20 to 79, and was 80% to 90% male.

Method: immunoSEQ multiplex PCR; TCRdb's copy keeps in-frame clones and lacks some. The sample comprises 25,000 to 35,000 clones, about 73% of which are singletons, and 12% rests with the top ten. At baseline, cycle 4 day 1, and cycle 7 day 1, blood was sampled. This CDR3 has 19 residues. The source material was CD4+ or CD8+ T cells sorted from blood, sampled in a trial of the OX40 agonist ivuxolimab. J is TRBJ2-1 and V is TRBV21-1; the table assigns TRBD1, which was not confirmed against the DNA. TRBV21-1 is a recognized pseudogene. This clonotype originated in an adult with an advanced solid tumor such as melanoma, head and neck, liver or kidney cancer. CDR3 nucleotides: TGTGCCAGCAGCATCCACGGCATGCTGGACAGGCGCCCCTACAATGAGCAGTTCTTC. Residues: CASSIHGMLDRRPYNEQFF.